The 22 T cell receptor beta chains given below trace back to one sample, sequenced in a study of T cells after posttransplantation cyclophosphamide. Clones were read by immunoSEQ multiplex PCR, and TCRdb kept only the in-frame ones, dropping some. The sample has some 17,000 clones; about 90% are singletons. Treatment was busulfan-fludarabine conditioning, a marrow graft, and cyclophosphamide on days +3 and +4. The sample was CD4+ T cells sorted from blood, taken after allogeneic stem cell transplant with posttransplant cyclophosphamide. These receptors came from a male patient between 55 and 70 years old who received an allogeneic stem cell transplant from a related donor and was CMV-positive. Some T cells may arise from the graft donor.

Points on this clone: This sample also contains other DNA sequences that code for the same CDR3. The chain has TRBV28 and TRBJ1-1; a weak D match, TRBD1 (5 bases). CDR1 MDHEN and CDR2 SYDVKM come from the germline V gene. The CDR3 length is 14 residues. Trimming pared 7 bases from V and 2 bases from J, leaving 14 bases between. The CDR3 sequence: CASTRGGSNTEAFF. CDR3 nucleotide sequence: TGTGCCAGCACTAGGGGCGGTAGTAACACTGAAGCTTTCTTT.

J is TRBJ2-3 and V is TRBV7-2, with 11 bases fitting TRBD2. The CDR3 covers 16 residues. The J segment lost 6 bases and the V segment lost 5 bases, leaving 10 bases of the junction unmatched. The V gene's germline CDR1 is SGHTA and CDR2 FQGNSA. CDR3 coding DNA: TGTGCCAGCAGCGCGGGACTAGCGGCGGACTTCGATACGCAGTATTTT. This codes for CASSAGLAADFDTQYF. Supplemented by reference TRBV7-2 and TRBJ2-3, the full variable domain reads GAGVSQSPSNKVTEKGKDVELRCDPISGHTALYWYRQSLGQGLEFLIYFQGNSAPDKSGLPSDRFSAERTGGSVSTLTIQRTQQEDSAVYLCASSAGLAADFDTQYFGPGTRLTVL.

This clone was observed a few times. The CDR3, as DNA: TGTGCCAGCAGCCGGCAGGTCGCTAACTATGGCTACACCTTC. It specifies CASSRQVANYGYTF. This sequence joins TRBV2 and TRBJ1-2; no clear D gene. The CDR3 contains 14 residues. V was clipped by 6 bases and J by 0 bases, with 11 bases between them. CDR1 is SNHLY, CDR2 FYNNEI, per germline.

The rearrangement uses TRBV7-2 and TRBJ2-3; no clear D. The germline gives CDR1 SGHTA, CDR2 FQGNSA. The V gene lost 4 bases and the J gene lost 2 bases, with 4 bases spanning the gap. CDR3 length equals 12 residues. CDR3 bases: TGTGCCAGCAGCTCTTACACAGATACGCAGTATTTT. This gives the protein CASSSYTDTQYF.

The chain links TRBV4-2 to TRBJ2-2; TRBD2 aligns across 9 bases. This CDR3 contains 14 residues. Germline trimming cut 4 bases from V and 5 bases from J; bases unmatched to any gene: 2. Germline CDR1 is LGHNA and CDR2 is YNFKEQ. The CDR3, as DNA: TGTGCCAGCAGCCGCGGGGGGGGAACCGGGGAGCTGTTTTTT. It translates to CASSRGGGTGELFF.

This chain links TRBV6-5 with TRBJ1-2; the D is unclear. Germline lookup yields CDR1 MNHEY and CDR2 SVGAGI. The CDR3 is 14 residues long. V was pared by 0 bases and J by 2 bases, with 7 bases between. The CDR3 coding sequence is TGTGCCAGCAGTTACTCGGCGGGGAACTATGGCTACACCTTC. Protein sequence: CASSYSAGNYGYTF.

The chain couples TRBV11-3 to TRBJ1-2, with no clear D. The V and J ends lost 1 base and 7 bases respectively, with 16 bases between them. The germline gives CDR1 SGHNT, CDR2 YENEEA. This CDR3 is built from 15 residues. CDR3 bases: TGTGCCAGCAGCTTAGGCGCGGCCGAGGGAGGTGGCTACACCTTC. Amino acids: CASSLGAAEGGGYTF.

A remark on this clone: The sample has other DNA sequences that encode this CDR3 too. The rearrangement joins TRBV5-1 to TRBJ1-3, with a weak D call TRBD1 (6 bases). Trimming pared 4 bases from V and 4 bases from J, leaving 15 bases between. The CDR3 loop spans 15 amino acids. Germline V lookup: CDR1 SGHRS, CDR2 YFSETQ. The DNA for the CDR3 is TGCGCCAGCAGCCTAGGGGGGGCAGGAGGAAACACCATATATTTT. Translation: CASSLGGAGGNTIYF.

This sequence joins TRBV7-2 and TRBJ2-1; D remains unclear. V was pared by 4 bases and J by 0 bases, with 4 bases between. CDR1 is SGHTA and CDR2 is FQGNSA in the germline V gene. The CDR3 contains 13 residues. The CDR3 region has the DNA TGTGCCAGCAGCTCTACCTCCTACAATGAGCAGTTCTTC. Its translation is CASSSTSYNEQFF. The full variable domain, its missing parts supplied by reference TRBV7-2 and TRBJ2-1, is GAGVSQSPSNKVTEKGKDVELRCDPISGHTALYWYRQSLGQGLEFLIYFQGNSAPDKSGLPSDRFSAERTGGSVSTLTIQRTQQEDSAVYLCASSSTSYNEQFFGPGTRLTVL.

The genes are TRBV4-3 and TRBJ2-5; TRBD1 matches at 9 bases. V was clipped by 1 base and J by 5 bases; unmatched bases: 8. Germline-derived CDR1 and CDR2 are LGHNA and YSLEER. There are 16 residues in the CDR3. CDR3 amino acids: CASSQVPGQGLETQYF. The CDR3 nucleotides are TGCGCCAGCAGCCAAGTGCCAGGACAGGGGTTGGAGACCCAGTACTTC.

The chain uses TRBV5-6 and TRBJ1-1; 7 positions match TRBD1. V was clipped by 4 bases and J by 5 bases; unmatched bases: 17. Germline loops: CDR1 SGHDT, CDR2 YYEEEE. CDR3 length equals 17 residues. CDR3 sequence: CASSPPRGRASGTEAFF. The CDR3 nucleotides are TGTGCCAGCAGCCCACCAAGGGGGCGCGCCTCCGGGACTGAAGCTTTCTTT.

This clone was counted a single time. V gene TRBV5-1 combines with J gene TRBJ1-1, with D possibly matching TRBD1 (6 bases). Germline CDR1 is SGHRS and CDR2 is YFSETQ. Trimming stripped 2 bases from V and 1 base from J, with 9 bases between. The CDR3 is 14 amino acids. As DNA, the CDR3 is TGCGCCAGCAGCTTTGAAGGGGGGAACACTGAAGCTTTCTTT. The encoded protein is CASSFEGGNTEAFF.

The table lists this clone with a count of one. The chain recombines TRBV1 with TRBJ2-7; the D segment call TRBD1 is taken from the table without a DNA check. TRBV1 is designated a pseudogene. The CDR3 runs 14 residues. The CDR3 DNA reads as TGCACCAGCAGCCAAGTCCAGGGTAACCACGAGCAGTACTTC. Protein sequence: CTSSQVQGNHEQYF.

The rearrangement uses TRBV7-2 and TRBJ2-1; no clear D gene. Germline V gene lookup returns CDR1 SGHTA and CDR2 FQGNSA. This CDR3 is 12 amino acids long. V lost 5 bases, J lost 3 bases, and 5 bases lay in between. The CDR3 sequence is CASSPVYNEQFF. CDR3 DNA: TGTGCCAGCAGCCCCGTCTACAATGAGCAGTTCTTC.

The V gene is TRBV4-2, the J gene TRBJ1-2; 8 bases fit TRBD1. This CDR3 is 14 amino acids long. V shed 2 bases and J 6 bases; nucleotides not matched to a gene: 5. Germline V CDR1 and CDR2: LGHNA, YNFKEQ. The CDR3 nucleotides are TGTGCCAGCAGCCAAACGGACAGGGCTCATGGCTACACCTTC. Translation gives CASSQTDRAHGYTF.

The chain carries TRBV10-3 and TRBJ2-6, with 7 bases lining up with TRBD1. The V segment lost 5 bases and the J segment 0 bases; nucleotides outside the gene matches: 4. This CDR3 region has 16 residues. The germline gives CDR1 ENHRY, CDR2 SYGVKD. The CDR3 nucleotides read TGTGCCATCAGTAAAGGACAGGCCTCTGGGGCCAACGTCCTGACTTTC. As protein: CAISKGQASGANVLTF.

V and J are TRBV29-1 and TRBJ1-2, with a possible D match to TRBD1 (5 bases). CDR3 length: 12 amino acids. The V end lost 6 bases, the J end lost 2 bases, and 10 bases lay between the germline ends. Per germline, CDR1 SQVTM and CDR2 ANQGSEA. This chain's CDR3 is CSVRDANYGYTF. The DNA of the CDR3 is TGCAGCGTGCGGGACGCCAACTATGGCTACACCTTC. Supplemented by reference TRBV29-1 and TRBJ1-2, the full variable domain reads SAVISQKPSRDICQRGTSLTIQCQVDSQVTMMFWYRQQPGQSLTLIATANQGSEATYESGFVIDKFPISRPNLTFSTLTVSNMSPEDSSIYLCSVRDANYGYTFGSGTRLTVV.

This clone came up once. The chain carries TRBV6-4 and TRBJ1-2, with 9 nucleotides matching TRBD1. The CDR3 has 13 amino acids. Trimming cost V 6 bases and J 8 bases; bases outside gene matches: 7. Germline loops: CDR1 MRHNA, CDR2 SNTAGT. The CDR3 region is CASRRTGEGGYTF. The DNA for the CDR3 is TGTGCCAGCAGGAGGACAGGGGAAGGCGGCTACACCTTC.

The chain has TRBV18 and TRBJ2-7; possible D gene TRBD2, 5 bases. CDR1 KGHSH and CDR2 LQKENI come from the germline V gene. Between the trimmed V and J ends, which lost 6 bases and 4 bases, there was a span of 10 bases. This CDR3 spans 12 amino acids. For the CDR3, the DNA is TGTGCCAGCTCGCGGACTGGTTACGAGCAGTACTTC. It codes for CASSRTGYEQYF.

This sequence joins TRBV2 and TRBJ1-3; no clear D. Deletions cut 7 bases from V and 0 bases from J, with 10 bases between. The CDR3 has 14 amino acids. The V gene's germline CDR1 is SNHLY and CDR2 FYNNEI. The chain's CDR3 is CASIFSGSGNTIYF. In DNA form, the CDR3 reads TGTGCCAGCATTTTTTCCGGCTCTGGAAACACCATATATTTT.

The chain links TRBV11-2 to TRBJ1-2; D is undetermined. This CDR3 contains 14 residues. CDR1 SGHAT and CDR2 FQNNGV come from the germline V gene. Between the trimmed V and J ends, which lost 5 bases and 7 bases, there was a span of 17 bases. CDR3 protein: CASSPVGQAFGYTF. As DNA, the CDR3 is TGTGCCAGCAGCCCAGTCGGCCAGGCCTTTGGCTACACCTTC.

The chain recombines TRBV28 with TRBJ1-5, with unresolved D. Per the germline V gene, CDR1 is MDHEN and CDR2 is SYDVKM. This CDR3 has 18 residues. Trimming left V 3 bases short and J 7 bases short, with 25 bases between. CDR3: CASSLGPGLGGFGQPQHF. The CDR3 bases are TGTGCCAGCAGTTTGGGTCCCGGGCTCGGAGGGTTCGGACAGCCCCAGCATTTT. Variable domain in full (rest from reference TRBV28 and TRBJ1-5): DVKVTQSSRYLVKRTGEKVFLECVQDMDHENMFWYRQDPGLGLRLIYFSYDVKMKEKGDIPEGYSVSREKKERFSLILESASTNQTSMYLCASSLGPGLGGFGQPQHFGDGTRLSIL.